This T cell receptor (gamma chain) was sequenced during a study of γδ T cells in repeated Plasmodium falciparum infection. Study as a whole: Samples were taken at baseline, before some infections, and 21 days after each. Malian gammadelta TCRs were studied during no-transmission periods and across acute malaria episodes.

Vgamma9/Vdelta2+ and Vdelta2-negative gammadelta T cells were flow-sorted from PBMC for bulk sequencing. Comments on this clone: Antigen unknown. A far larger clone is one base from this, pointing to a likely read error. It is unclear where the CDR3 begins or ends on the DNA, so no DNA is shown, and the CDR3 is as TCRdb lists it. Other DNA sequences from this sample encode an identical CDR3 as well.

Sequencing covered both gamma and delta TCR chains per sample. TCRdb re-called the multiplex PCR reads via CATT. The sample has approximately 5,200 gamma-chain clones, under 4% seen once. Germline V gene sequence: CDR1 GITISATS, CDR2 ISYDGTV (reference sequence). The CDR3 is 30 residues long, counting both termini. Study-wide results and caveats: Repeated controlled infections reportedly drove waves of new clonotype selection in Vdelta2-negative, mostly Vdelta1+, gammadelta repertoires.

This sequence was found in a pool of human donors (malaria-infected and uninfected, not separated). The specimen was gamma-delta T cells from blood. No J gene was called, and the V gene is TRGV9. This CDR3 is CALWEVIIRNSLAVEQHLLSQVSIGRIQHF.